This T cell receptor (beta chain) was profiled in a study of shared clonotypes between healthy human individuals. General study results and limits: Non-shared clonotypes had lower generation probabilities than clonotypes shared by all four sorted-subset donors. A small donor pool kept down the genetic and exposure-history diversity that was represented. Tissue TCR repertoires likely differ from these blood-only repertoires.

Notes on this clone: As yet, its antigen is unknown.

Selected positively for CCR7 and CD45RO-negative, naive CD8 cells excluded terminally differentiated effector memory CD45RA+ cells. Profiled with immunoSEQ multiplex PCR; TCRdb holds only in-frame clones, not every one. The sample comprises about 680,000 clones, about 91% of which are singletons, and 24% rests with the top ten. The specimen sequenced was naive CD8+ T cells sorted from blood. The sequence was obtained from a man aged 25-45 years in good health.

CDR3 sequence: CASPVWGELFF. CDR3 nucleotides: TGTGCCAGCCCGGTTTGGGGGGAGCTGTTTTTT. The gene calls are TRBV6-1 and TRBJ2-2, with no clear D. The CDR3 is 11 residues long. V was shortened by 8 bases and J by 8 bases, with 9 bases between the two germline ends. The germline CDR1 and CDR2 sequences are MNHNS and SASEGT.